This TCR beta chain emerged from a study of lymphopenia after photon versus proton radiotherapy. Study findings and constraints: After the lymphocyte nadir, photon-treated repertoires showed oligoclonal expansion, especially of CD8+ Temra cells. Under photons, naive T cells and diversity fell while effector/memory populations rose. Larger post-nadir TCR diversity loss correlated inversely with survival in deceased patients.

Germline CDR1 is SGHAT and CDR2 is FQDESV (reference sequence). This CDR3 region has 12 residues. V lost 6 bases and J 9 bases, leaving 12 bases between the germline ends. This clone occurred a few times. The antigen is unknown. Data came from immunoSEQ multiplex PCR; TCRdb stores just in-frame clones and leaves some out. The sample has over 25,000 clones; roughly 90% are singletons. The sequence derives from a woman between 45 and 60 years old with pancreatic cancer. Material: peripheral blood, obtained from a patient treated with photon-based radiotherapy. The chain has TRBV11-1 and TRBJ2-1, with D unresolved. Here the CDR3 reads CASSYEQIEQFF. DNA for the CDR3: TGTGCCAGCAGTTACGAGCAGATTGAGCAGTTCTTC.